The 23 T cell receptor beta chains given below trace back to one sample, sequenced in a study of T cells after yellow fever vaccination. TCRdb re-analysed the 5' RACE reads in MiXCR, keeping a single row per CDR3 protein. The sample yields about 320,000 distinct CDR3 sequences, approximately 4.3% seen once. Sequences were derived from PBMCs, sampled 15 days after the yellow fever booster vaccination. Receptors originate from a man aged 18 to 30 who received the YFV17D yellow fever vaccine.

V is TRBV6-2 or TRBV6-3 and J is TRBJ1-6; D not certain. This CDR3 comprises 16 residues. V lost 2 bases and J lost 0, with 8 bases in between. CDR1 is MNHEY and CDR2 is SVGEGT in the germline V gene. CDR3 region: CASSYALSSYNSPLHF. CDR3 coding DNA: TGTGCCAGCAGTTACGCCCTGAGCTCCTATAATTCACCCCTCCACTTT.

This clonotype has a count of ten or more. The chain joins TRBV6-2 or TRBV6-3 to TRBJ2-1; TRBD1 or TRBD2 may be the D gene (5 bases each). Trimming took off 6 bases at V and 4 bases at J, with 10 bases between the two ends. Per the germline V gene, CDR1 is MNHEY and CDR2 is SVGEGT. The CDR3 runs 13 residues. CDR3 sequence: CASSVGAYNEQFF. The CDR3, as DNA: TGTGCCAGCAGCGTCGGGGCATACAATGAGCAGTTCTTC.

This clonotype showed up many times. This chain joins TRBV7-9 and TRBJ1-3; D is unresolved. Germline values: CDR1 SEHNR, CDR2 FQNEAQ (reference sequence). The CDR3 consists of 17 residues. V was cut by 2 bases and J by 0 bases, with 14 bases left in between. The CDR3: CASSLPLPQVSGNTIYF. In DNA form, the CDR3 reads TGTGCCAGCAGCTTACCCCTCCCCCAGGTCTCTGGAAACACCATATATTTT.

Ten or more counts support this clonotype. The chain combines TRBV7-6 with TRBJ2-3; D is undetermined. The V gene's germline CDR1 is SGHVS and CDR2 FNYEAQ. This CDR3 contains 12 residues. V was cut by 3 bases and J by 7 bases, with 8 bases left in between. The CDR3 reads CASSFNSNTQYF. DNA of the CDR3: TGTGCCAGCAGCTTTAATTCGAATACGCAGTATTTT.

This clonotype occurred many times. The junction and the germline gene differ at one end; a read error may be behind it. The rearrangement links TRBV12-5 to TRBJ2-5; 12 nucleotides match TRBD2. The CDR3 has 17 amino acids. Germline loops: CDR1 LGHNT, CDR2 FRNRAP. The CDR3 coding sequence is TGTGCTAGTGGTCAACTAGCGGGGGGAATAAATGAAGAGAGCCAGTACTTC. It translates to CASGQLAGGINEESQYF.

This clonotype was seen at least ten times. CDR3 sequence (DNA): TGCGCCAGCAGCTTAGGGGCGAACTATGGCTACACCTTC. Its protein product is CASSLGANYGYTF. The chain joins TRBV5-1 to TRBJ1-2; D is perhaps TRBD1 (5 bases). The CDR3 runs to 13 residues. Germline-derived CDR1 and CDR2 are SGHRS and YFSETQ. Trimming took off 2 bases at V and 2 bases at J, with 7 bases between the two ends.

This chain joins TRBV7-2 and TRBJ1-3, with 7 nucleotides matching TRBD1. Germline values: CDR1 SGHTA, CDR2 FQGNSA. The V and J ends lost 5 bases and 3 bases, in that order; junction bases with no gene match: 7. The CDR3 spans 15 residues. CDR3 residues: CASSRQGFRGNTIYF. The CDR3 DNA is TGTGCCAGCAGCAGACAGGGATTTCGTGGAAACACCATATATTTT.

The rearrangement uses TRBV5-6 and TRBJ1-3, with 7 bases identical to TRBD1. The V and J ends lost 1 base and 2 bases, in that order; junction bases with no gene match: 6. The CDR3 length is 16 residues. Per germline, CDR1 SGHDT and CDR2 YYEEEE. CDR3 bases: TGTGCCAGCAGCTTGTTGCAGGGGGAGGCTGGAAACACCATATATTTT. This sequence encodes CASSLLQGEAGNTIYF.

This chain joins TRBV7-9 and TRBJ1-5; perhaps TRBD1 as D (5 bases). Germline assignment: CDR1 SEHNR and CDR2 FQNEAQ (reference sequence). The CDR3 runs 14 residues. The V gene lost 5 bases and the J gene lost 7 bases, with 15 bases spanning the gap. CDR3 loop: CASSPLGGGQPQHF. The CDR3 DNA is TGTGCCAGCAGCCCCCTTGGGGGAGGCCAGCCCCAGCATTTT.

Here the CDR3 DNA reads TGTGCCAGCAAGCTAGCGGGGGGCCCGTACGAGCAGTACTTC. Its translation is CASKLAGGPYEQYF. This chain joins TRBV12-3 or TRBV12-4 and TRBJ2-7, with 11 nucleotides matching TRBD2. V shed 7 bases and J 4 bases; nucleotides not matched to a gene: 6. The CDR3 is made up of 14 amino acids.

This clonotype was counted only a few times. J is TRBJ2-1 and V is TRBV20-1; D possibly corresponds to TRBD1 (5 bases). The CDR3 contains 12 residues. V was trimmed by 0 bases and J by 7 bases, leaving 7 bases between them. From germline, CDR1 is DFQATT and CDR2 SNEGSKA (reference sequence). The CDR3 loop reads CSARDRVNEQFF. CDR3 DNA sequence: TGCAGTGCTAGAGACAGGGTAAATGAGCAGTTCTTC.

This clonotype was detected a few times. The rearrangement joins TRBV27 to TRBJ1-2, with 9 bases lining up with TRBD1. Trimming at V came to 6 bases and at J to 1 base, leaving 3 bases not matched to a gene. Germline assignment: CDR1 MNHEY and CDR2 SMNVEV (reference sequence). The CDR3 sequence is 14 residues long. The CDR3 is CASSRDRVNYGYTF. In DNA, the CDR3 is TGTGCCAGCAGCCGGGACAGGGTTAACTATGGCTACACCTTC.

This clonotype was found a few times. The rearrangement uses TRBV30 and TRBJ2-1, with D possibly being TRBD2 (6 bases). Trimming cost V 0 bases and J 5 bases, with 8 bases left between them. The CDR3 contains 13 residues. CDR1 and CDR2 from the germline V gene are GTSNPN and SVGIG (reference sequence). The CDR3 is CAWSVGGDNEQFF. DNA of the CDR3: TGTGCCTGGAGTGTGGGAGGAGACAATGAGCAGTTCTTC.

Only a few counts were recorded for this clonotype. This rearrangement joins TRBV12-3 or TRBV12-4 to TRBJ1-1; TRBD1 aligns across 7 bases. The V gene end was trimmed by 5 bases and the J gene end by 3 bases; junction bases not matched to a gene: 3. The CDR3 extends over 13 amino acids. CDR3 sequence (DNA): TGTGCCAGCAGTGCCGACAGGGACACTGAAGCTTTCTTT. Its protein product is CASSADRDTEAFF.

This clonotype was seen more than once but under ten times. CDR3 nucleotide sequence: TGCGCCAGCAGCCCAACAGGGGGCAGTGGCCAGCCCCAGCATTTT. Encoded protein: CASSPTGGSGQPQHF. This chain uses TRBV5-1 with TRBJ1-5, with TRBD1 identical over 9 bases. Germline lookup yields CDR1 SGHRS and CDR2 YFSETQ. The J segment lost 7 bases and the V segment lost 4 bases, leaving 9 bases of the junction unmatched. The CDR3 runs to 15 residues.

The sample holds many counts of this clonotype. V usage is TRBV7-3 and J usage is TRBJ2-3; D is perhaps TRBD1 (5 bases). Germline loops: CDR1 SGHTA, CDR2 FQGTGA. V was shortened by 5 bases and J by 9 bases, with 12 bases between the two germline ends. The CDR3 contains 12 residues. As DNA, the CDR3 is TGTGCCAGCAGCCCGGACAAGGGAACGCAGTATTTT. This translates into CASSPDKGTQYF.

This clonotype has a handful of counts. V usage is TRBV7-2 and J usage is TRBJ2-3; 12 positions agree with TRBD2. This CDR3 spans 18 amino acids. V lost 7 bases, J lost 0 bases, and 11 bases stayed unmatched. From germline, CDR1 is SGHTA and CDR2 FQGNSA. The CDR3 is CASTETLAGGQSTDTQYF. CDR3 bases: TGTGCCAGCACCGAGACCCTAGCGGGGGGGCAGAGCACAGATACGCAGTATTTT. Combining the CDR3 with reference TRBV7-2 and TRBJ2-3 gives the whole variable domain GAGVSQSPSNKVTEKGKDVELRCDPISGHTALYWYRQSLGQGLEFLIYFQGNSAPDKSGLPSDRFSAERTGGSVSTLTIQRTQQEDSAVYLCASTETLAGGQSTDTQYFGPGTRLTVL.

This clonotype was seen only a few times. The gene calls are TRBV10-3 and TRBJ1-4; TRBD1 agrees at 7 bases. Germline V gives CDR1 ENHRY, CDR2 SYGVKD. The CDR3 consists of 14 residues. The junction had 8 bases not matched to a gene; V was cut back by 5 bases and J by 8 bases. CDR3 loop: CAISTGTDTEKLFF. CDR3 sequence (DNA): TGTGCCATCAGTACCGGGACAGATACCGAAAAACTGTTTTTT.

The table lists this clonotype with a few counts. The gene calls are TRBV19 and TRBJ2-2, with D possibly being TRBD2 (6 bases). This CDR3 comprises 14 residues. The germline V gene encodes CDR1 LNHDA and CDR2 SQIVND (reference sequence). The ends were cut back, 5 bases at V and 5 bases at J, with 12 bases in the middle. CDR3 residues: CASSSSGRTGELFF. DNA for the CDR3: TGTGCCAGTAGTTCGTCGGGGAGGACCGGGGAGCTGTTTTTT.

This clonotype has a handful of counts. The V gene is TRBV5-1, the J gene TRBJ1-1, with 11 bases aligning to TRBD1. Germline V gene lookup returns CDR1 SGHRS and CDR2 YFSETQ. V lost 0 bases and J lost 6; bases outside the gene matches: 7. The CDR3 spans 16 residues. CDR3 bases: TGCGCCAGCAGCTTGGGAAACCCGGGACAGGGGGCTGAAGCTTTCTTT. This gives the protein CASSLGNPGQGAEAFF.

This clonotype occurred a few times. The chain joins TRBV12-3 or TRBV12-4 to TRBJ2-5, with 10 bases aligning to TRBD1. CDR3 length: 12 amino acids. Trimming at V came to 5 bases and at J to 7 bases, leaving 1 base not matched to a gene. This CDR3 reads CASSRTGGTQYF. DNA for the CDR3: TGTGCCAGCAGTCGGACAGGGGGGACCCAGTACTTC.

This clonotype occurred many times. The chain employs TRBV7-2 and TRBJ2-1; 8 nucleotides match TRBD2. V was clipped by 2 bases and J by 2 bases; unmatched bases: 2. The germline gives CDR1 SGHTA, CDR2 FQGNSA. This CDR3 contains 15 residues. DNA of the CDR3: TGTGCCAGCAGCTTAAAGACTAGCGCCTACAATGAGCAGTTCTTC. Amino acids: CASSLKTSAYNEQFF.

This clonotype was counted ten times or more. V is TRBV27 and J is TRBJ2-7; 9 bases align to TRBD1. CDR3 length: 15 amino acids. Germline-derived CDR1 and CDR2 are MNHEY and SMNVEV (reference sequence). V was clipped by 3 bases and J by 4 bases; unmatched bases: 7. The CDR3 here is CASSFATGGGYEQYF. The CDR3 region has the DNA TGTGCCAGCAGTTTCGCCACAGGGGGCGGGTACGAGCAGTACTTC.